Presented here are 32 T cell receptor beta chains from one specimen sequenced in a study of T cell responses to AZD1222 COVID-19 vaccine. The data were produced by immunoSEQ multiplex PCR, yet TCRdb's version contains in-frame clones alone and is incomplete. The sample has around 150,000 clones; about 94% are singletons. The sample here was peripheral blood, taken 28 days after the second AZD1222 dose. These receptors were obtained from an adult who received the AZD1222 COVID-19 vaccine.

The rearrangement uses TRBV18 and TRBJ1-2, with D unresolved. CDR3 size: 15 residues. Germline CDR1 is KGHSH and CDR2 is LQKENI. V lost 6 bases, J lost 6 bases, and 20 bases lay in between. CDR3 loop: CASSPGHDRADGYTF. As DNA, the CDR3 is TGTGCCAGCTCCCCTGGTCATGATAGGGCGGATGGCTACACCTTC.

J is TRBJ2-1 and V is TRBV11-1; D gene unclear. V was trimmed by 5 bases and J by 10 bases, leaving 15 bases between them. Germline CDR1 and CDR2: SGHAT and FQDESV (reference sequence). The CDR3 loop spans 13 amino acids. The chain's CDR3 is CASSPRGRREQFF. DNA of the CDR3: TGTGCCAGCAGCCCCCGTGGCAGGCGGGAGCAGTTCTTC.

The rearrangement joins TRBV19 to TRBJ1-1, with D unresolved. V was clipped by 8 bases and J by 4 bases, with 8 bases between them. CDR3 length: 11 amino acids. CDR1 and CDR2 from the germline V gene are LNHDA and SQIVND (reference sequence). CDR3 DNA: TGTGCCAGTGTACAAGCCACTGAAGCTTTCTTT. This encodes CASVQATEAFF.

This chain connects TRBV6-1 to TRBJ2-5; TRBD1 matches at 7 bases. Germline CDR1 and CDR2: MNHNS and SASEGT. V trimming: 6 bases; J trimming: 1 base; junction bases outside the gene matches: 8. This CDR3 spans 15 amino acids. The CDR3 DNA follows: TGTGCCAGCAGAGAGCTGAGGGACAGCCAAGAGACCCAGTACTTC. Residues: CASRELRDSQETQYF.

This clone was observed once. The chain is built from TRBV4-3 and TRBJ2-7; 12 bases match TRBD1. The V and J ends lost 4 bases and 7 bases, in that order; junction bases with no gene match: 11. Germline V lookup: CDR1 LGHNA, CDR2 YSLEER. The CDR3 spans 16 residues. In DNA form, the CDR3 reads TGCGCCAGCAGCCTCCAGGCGGGACAGGGGGCCTGGGAGCAGTACTTC. This sequence encodes CASSLQAGQGAWEQYF.

The J gene is TRBJ1-2, the V gene TRBV6-5; TRBD1 is a possible D gene (6 bases). This CDR3 spans 13 amino acids. The V end lost 7 bases, the J end lost 8 bases, and 17 bases lay between the germline ends. Germline-derived CDR1 and CDR2 are MNHEY and SVGAGI. The CDR3 reads CASTGSRGFGYTF. The CDR3 DNA follows: TGTGCCAGCACCGGGAGCAGGGGTTTCGGCTACACCTTC.

The V call is TRBV7-2, the J call TRBJ2-7; 9 bases are shared with TRBD2. With 5 bases clipped from V and 1 base from J, the junction kept 3 bases outside the gene matches. From germline, CDR1 is SGHTA and CDR2 FQGNSA. The CDR3 has 14 amino acids. CDR3 amino acids: CASSLLAGSYEQYF. In DNA form, the CDR3 reads TGTGCCAGCAGCCTTCTAGCGGGGTCCTACGAGCAGTACTTC.

This chain's CDR3 is CASRFSGGTEAFF. As DNA, the CDR3 is TGTGCCAGCAGGTTCTCCGGGGGGACTGAAGCTTTCTTT. V and J are TRBV7-3 and TRBJ1-1, with D possibly matching TRBD1 (5 bases). The germline V and J ends were trimmed by 6 bases and 5 bases, with 13 bases remaining between them. The CDR3 totals 13 residues. Germline V gives CDR1 SGHTA, CDR2 FQGTGA.

On this clone: Additional DNA sequences in this sample encode the identical CDR3. The J gene is TRBJ2-1, the V gene TRBV12-3 or TRBV12-4, with D unresolved. Trimming removed 3 bases from V and 1 base from J, with 4 bases in between. The CDR3 has 13 residues. The CDR3 DNA reads as TGTGCCAGCAGTTTTGGATCCTACAATGAGCAGTTCTTC. The encoded protein is CASSFGSYNEQFF.

This sequence joins TRBV29-1 and TRBJ1-2; 8 bases agree with TRBD1. CDR1 is SQVTM and CDR2 is ANQGSEA in the germline V gene. The CDR3 contains 14 residues. CDR3 sequence reads: CTARTSTGTGQLTF. The CDR3 region has the DNA TGCACCGCTCGTACGTCTACCGGGACAGGCCAACTCACCTTC.

The chain recombines TRBV11-2 with TRBJ1-1; possibly TRBD1 for D (5 bases). Germline assignment: CDR1 SGHAT and CDR2 FQNNGV. CDR3 length equals 15 residues. Trimming removed 6 bases at V and 3 bases at J, with 17 bases between. The CDR3 protein is CASRHIGVRHTEAFF. As DNA, the CDR3 is TGTGCCAGCAGACATATAGGGGTGAGACACACTGAAGCTTTCTTT.

V and J are TRBV28 and TRBJ1-1; D gene uncertain. The CDR3 runs 11 residues. V was trimmed by 4 bases and J by 11 bases, leaving 11 bases between them. CDR1 is MDHEN and CDR2 is SYDVKM in the germline V gene. CDR3: CASSYPLGAFF. CDR3 DNA sequence: TGTGCCAGCAGTTATCCCCTTGGGGCTTTCTTT.

The rearrangement links TRBV3-1 (or the pseudogene TRBV3-2) to TRBJ1-1, with TRBD1 as a possible D gene (6 bases). The CDR3 length is 16 residues. Germline CDR1 LGHDT, CDR2 YNNKEL (reference sequence). V shed 0 bases and J shed 1 base, with 12 bases lying between them. This CDR3 is CASSQDFRDKNTEAFF. In DNA, the CDR3 is TGTGCCAGCAGCCAAGACTTCCGGGACAAGAACACTGAAGCTTTCTTT.

The V call is TRBV9, the J call TRBJ2-5, with 8 bases aligning to TRBD2. V trimming: 0 bases; J trimming: 5 bases; junction bases outside the gene matches: 3. The germline gives CDR1 SGDLS, CDR2 YYNGEE. The CDR3 is made up of 14 amino acids. DNA of the CDR3: TGTGCCAGCAGCGTAGCGGGGGGGCCCGAGACCCAGTACTTC. Amino acids: CASSVAGGPETQYF.

The chain is built from TRBV6-2 or TRBV6-3 and TRBJ1-5; 11 nucleotides agree with TRBD1. There are 19 residues in the CDR3. The V segment lost 5 bases and the J segment 3 bases; nucleotides outside the gene matches: 15. Germline CDR1 and CDR2: MNHEY and SVGEGT. The CDR3, as DNA: TGTGCCAGCAGTACCTCCCTCCGGGACAGGGGGGCCCCCAATCAGCCCCAGCATTTT. It translates to CASSTSLRDRGAPNQPQHF.

The V call is TRBV27, the J call TRBJ1-5; D is uncertain. Germline V gives CDR1 MNHEY, CDR2 SMNVEV (reference sequence). V lost 4 bases and J lost 3, with 10 bases in between. The CDR3 loop spans 14 amino acids. The CDR3 DNA follows: TGTGCCAGCAGTTCAACTCGTTACAATCAGCCCCAGCATTTT. It specifies CASSSTRYNQPQHF.

The DNA for the CDR3 is TGTGCCAGCATAGCGGGACAGGGGGTTTACGAGCAGTACTTC. It encodes CASIAGQGVYEQYF. V and J are TRBV28 and TRBJ2-7, with 11 bases identical to TRBD1. This CDR3 comprises 14 residues. Unmatched junction bases numbered 6, after V lost 7 bases and J lost 4 bases. Germline V gene data show CDR1 as MDHEN and CDR2 as SYDVKM.

This clone was counted only a few times. This chain joins TRBV13 and TRBJ2-7; D is unclear. V lost 0 bases to trimming and J lost 5 bases, with 11 bases between them. Germline values: CDR1 PRHDT, CDR2 FYEKMQ (reference sequence). This CDR3 has 14 residues. This CDR3 reads CASSLGRGLDEQYF. The CDR3 bases are TGTGCCAGCAGCTTAGGCCGTGGATTGGACGAGCAGTACTTC.

The chain employs TRBV29-1 and TRBJ2-7; 7 bases fit TRBD2. Germline CDR1 reads SQVTM; CDR2 reads ANQGSEA. The CDR3 contains 12 residues. V shed 4 bases, J shed 3 bases, and the junction held 3 bases outside the gene matches. The CDR3 bases are TGCAGCGTTGGCAGGGAGGGCTACGAGCAGTACTTC. It translates to CSVGREGYEQYF.

As regards this clone: Other nucleotide sequences in the sample specify the same CDR3. This chain links TRBV9 with TRBJ2-7, with 9 bases matching TRBD1. Trimming cost V 0 bases and J 4 bases; bases outside gene matches: 5. The germline V gene encodes CDR1 SGDLS and CDR2 YYNGEE. This CDR3 is built from 15 residues. CDR3 nucleotide sequence: TGTGCCAGCAGCGTAGGTACAGGGGGCGCGTACGAGCAGTACTTC. This encodes CASSVGTGGAYEQYF.

The V gene is TRBV19, the J gene TRBJ1-2, with a tentative D call TRBD1 (5 bases). The CDR3 runs 13 residues. Looked up from germline, CDR1 is LNHDA and CDR2 is SQIVND (reference sequence). Trimming took 3 bases from V and 3 from J, leaving 8 bases between them. The CDR3 spells CASSISRDYGYTF. The DNA for the CDR3 is TGTGCCAGTAGTATCTCCAGGGACTATGGCTACACCTTC.

The J gene is TRBJ2-7, the V gene TRBV5-6; D is perhaps TRBD2 (5 bases). Germline-derived CDR1 and CDR2 are SGHDT and YYEEEE. CDR3 length equals 14 residues. With 4 bases removed from V and 1 base from J, the gap between germline ends came to 12 bases. The CDR3 here is CASSEGGPSYEQYF. CDR3 DNA sequence: TGTGCCAGCAGCGAGGGTGGGCCATCCTACGAGCAGTACTTC. The whole variable domain, remainder taken from reference TRBV5-6 and TRBJ2-7, is DAGVTQSPTHLIKTRGQQVTLRCSPKSGHDTVSWYQQALGQGPQFIFQYYEEEERQRGNFPDRFSGHQFPNYSSELNVNALLLGDSALYLCASSEGGPSYEQYFGPGTRLTVT.

The chain has TRBV6-2 or TRBV6-3 and TRBJ2-6, with TRBD1 matching over 8 bases. V gave up 5 bases and J gave up 0 bases; unmatched junction bases: 6. The germline V gene encodes CDR1 MNHEY and CDR2 SVGEGT. The CDR3 has 17 residues. Here the CDR3 DNA reads TGTGCCAGCAGTGGCCGGGACAGGATCTCTGGGGCCAACGTCCTGACTTTC. This codes for CASSGRDRISGANVLTF.

CDR3 bases: TGCGCCAGCCCTAGAGACAGGGTAAATCAGCCCCAGCATTTT. This codes for CASPRDRVNQPQHF. This chain connects TRBV10-1 to TRBJ1-5, with 7 nucleotides matching TRBD1. With 8 bases clipped from V and 4 bases from J, the junction kept 8 bases outside the gene matches. Looked up from germline, CDR1 is WNHNN and CDR2 is SYGVQD (reference sequence). The CDR3 totals 14 residues.

The rearrangement joins TRBV19 to TRBJ1-5; D perhaps matches TRBD1 (6 bases). There are 14 residues in the CDR3. The V and J ends lost 9 bases and 3 bases respectively, with 15 bases between them. Germline assignment: CDR1 LNHDA and CDR2 SQIVND (reference sequence). This CDR3 is CASHGGSYNQPQHF. DNA for the CDR3: TGTGCCAGCCACGGGGGCAGCTACAATCAGCCCCAGCATTTT. Combining the CDR3 with reference TRBV19 and TRBJ1-5 gives the whole variable domain DGGITQSPKYLFRKEGQNVTLSCEQNLNHDAMYWYRQDPGQGLRLIYYSQIVNDFQKGDIAEGYSVSREKKESFPLTVTSAQKNPTAFYLCASHGGSYNQPQHFGDGTRLSIL.

This chain connects TRBV9 to TRBJ2-2, with TRBD1 as a possible D gene (6 bases). The CDR3 spans 15 residues. V was pared by 0 bases and J by 2 bases, with 8 bases between. CDR1 is SGDLS, CDR2 YYNGEE, per germline. CDR3 protein: CASSVGTENTGELFF. Written as DNA, the CDR3 is TGTGCCAGCAGCGTAGGGACAGAAAACACCGGGGAGCTGTTTTTT. Looking up the rest from reference TRBV9 and TRBJ2-2 gives the full variable domain: DSGVTQTPKHLITATGQRVTLRCSPRSGDLSVYWYQQSLDQGLQFLIQYYNGEERAKGNILERFSAQQFPDLHSELNLSSLELGDSALYFCASSVGTENTGELFFGEGSRLTVL.

The chain uses TRBV12-3 or TRBV12-4 and TRBJ1-3, with D perhaps matching TRBD1 (5 bases). V lost 4 bases to trimming and J lost 8 bases, with 9 bases between them. CDR3 length equals 12 residues. CDR3 protein: CASSSQGYTIYF. The CDR3 coding sequence is TGTGCCAGCAGTTCCCAGGGATACACCATATATTTT.

This clone was seen only once. The gene calls are TRBV18 and TRBJ2-1, with D maybe TRBD1 (7 bases). Per the germline V gene, CDR1 is KGHSH and CDR2 is LQKENI. Trimming left V 4 bases short and J 6 bases short, with 13 bases between. CDR3 size: 14 residues. The DNA of the CDR3 is TGTGCCAGCTCACACAGGGGAGGTTCCAATGAGCAGTTCTTC. Protein product: CASSHRGGSNEQFF.

The chain uses TRBV7-2 and TRBJ2-1; D may correspond to TRBD1 or TRBD2 (5 bases each). In germline, CDR1 is SGHTA, CDR2 FQGNSA. CDR3 length equals 15 residues. V was trimmed by 0 bases and J by 2 bases, leaving 8 bases between them. Here the CDR3 reads CASSLAGVTYNEQFF. CDR3 in DNA: TGTGCCAGCAGCTTAGCGGGGGTAACCTACAATGAGCAGTTCTTC. The complete variable domain, with remaining parts taken from reference TRBV7-2 and TRBJ2-1, reads GAGVSQSPSNKVTEKGKDVELRCDPISGHTALYWYRQSLGQGLEFLIYFQGNSAPDKSGLPSDRFSAERTGGSVSTLTIQRTQQEDSAVYLCASSLAGVTYNEQFFGPGTRLTVL.

The chain has TRBV4-3 and TRBJ2-4, with TRBD2 as a possible D gene (6 bases). CDR1 and CDR2 (germline): LGHNA, YSLEER. The CDR3 extends over 12 amino acids. The ends were cut back, 4 bases at V and 7 bases at J, with 8 bases in the middle. The CDR3 DNA sequence: TGCGCCAGCAGCCCCGGGGGTAACATTCAGTACTTC. The encoded protein is CASSPGGNIQYF.

A single count supports this clone. The J gene is TRBJ1-2, the V gene TRBV5-4; D gene ambiguous. The CDR3 loop spans 12 amino acids. Germline loops: CDR1 SGHNT, CDR2 YYREEE (reference sequence). V gave up 9 bases and J gave up 8 bases, with 17 bases separating them. The CDR3 DNA follows: TGTGCCATCCTGGGAGTAGTAGGCGGCTACACCTTC. Amino acid sequence: CAILGVVGGYTF.

This chain connects TRBV6-6 to TRBJ2-5; unclear D gene. Trimming shortened V by 4 bases and J by 5 bases, and 11 bases separated the two germline ends. CDR1 and CDR2 from the germline V gene are MNHNY and SVGAGI (reference sequence). The length of the CDR3 is 13 residues. CDR3 sequence reads: CASSLRIAETQYF. Here the CDR3 DNA reads TGTGCCAGCAGTTTGCGCATCGCGGAGACCCAGTACTTC.